These 10 T cell receptor beta chains were all obtained from the same sample, sequenced in a study of T-cell memory formation after mild COVID-19. TCRdb independently ran MiXCR on the 5' RACE reads; one entry per CDR3 protein. The sample shows just over 300,000 distinct CDR3 sequences, roughly 21% of them seen only once. Sequenced sample: PBMCs or a T cell subset sorted from them (not recorded which). These receptor sequences come from a man younger than 30 who had mild COVID-19 (a few samples of this study predate the infection). Cell type and time point are not known.

The rearrangement joins TRBV3-1 to TRBJ1-3, with TRBD1 as a possible D gene (5 bases). The CDR3 is 17 amino acids. Looked up from germline, CDR1 is LGHDT and CDR2 is YNNKEL (reference sequence). Between the trimmed V and J ends, which lost 0 bases and 0 bases, there was a span of 12 bases. CDR3 DNA: TGTGCCAGCAGCCAAGAAGGTCAGGGCGGCTCTGGAAACACCATATATTTT. Translated: CASSQEGQGGSGNTIYF.

The chain uses TRBV11-2 and TRBJ2-1; 8 bases line up with TRBD1. CDR1 is SGHAT, CDR2 FQNNGV, per germline. Losses at the gene ends were 8 bases for V and 5 bases for J; bases not matched to a gene: 8. The CDR3 contains 14 residues. CDR3 bases: TGTGCCAGCGGCCCGGGACAGGATAACAATGAGCAGTTCTTC. It encodes CASGPGQDNNEQFF.

The chain joins TRBV2 to TRBJ2-7; a weak D match, TRBD1 (6 bases). The CDR3 is made up of 11 amino acids. V lost 5 bases to trimming and J lost 7 bases, with 9 bases between them. CDR1 and CDR2 from the germline V gene are SNHLY and FYNNEI. CDR3 in amino acids: CASSPDREQYV. The CDR3 DNA sequence: TGTGCCAGCAGTCCAGACAGGGAGCAGTACGTC.

The J gene is TRBJ2-3, the V gene TRBV12-3 or TRBV12-4; D gene ambiguous. The CDR3 has 11 residues. Deletions cut 7 bases from V and 6 bases from J, with 8 bases between. The CDR3 loop reads CASTETDTQYF. The CDR3 bases are TGTGCCAGCACAGAAACCGATACGCAGTATTTT.

This clonotype was recorded a few times. The rearrangement links TRBV11-2 to TRBJ1-5; D gene uncertain. CDR3 length: 12 amino acids. The germline V gene has CDR1 SGHAT and CDR2 FQNNGV. V was cut by 1 base and J by 9 bases, with 7 bases left in between. CDR3 amino acids: CASSLGLGPQHF. CDR3 DNA: TGTGCCAGCAGCTTAGGGCTTGGGCCCCAGCATTTT. Using reference TRBV11-2 and TRBJ1-5 for the parts outside the CDR3, the full variable domain is EAGVAQSPRYKIIEKRQSVAFWCNPISGHATLYWYQQILGQGPKLLIQFQNNGVVDDSQLPKDRFSAERLKGVDSTLKIQPAKLEDSAVYLCASSLGLGPQHFGDGTRLSIL.

V usage is TRBV4-3 and J usage is TRBJ2-5; no clear D. V was trimmed by 0 bases and J by 3 bases, leaving 8 bases between them. The germline CDR1 and CDR2 sequences are LGHNA and YSLEER. CDR3 length equals 14 residues. This CDR3 reads CASSQDWVEETQYF. The CDR3 DNA follows: TGCGCCAGCAGCCAAGATTGGGTTGAAGAGACCCAGTACTTC.

The gene calls are TRBV4-1 and TRBJ2-7; 8 nucleotides match TRBD1. V lost 3 bases, J lost 3 bases, and 10 bases stayed unmatched. CDR3 length: 16 residues. Germline V gives CDR1 MGHRA, CDR2 YSYEKL. The CDR3 DNA sequence: TGCGCCAGCAGCCAGTTACCCGGACAGGGAAACTACGAGCAGTACTTC. Its protein product is CASSQLPGQGNYEQYF.

The chain joins TRBV15 to TRBJ2-4; D possibly uses TRBD1 or TRBD2 (5 bases each). The V gene lost 5 bases and the J gene lost 9 bases, with 17 bases spanning the gap. The CDR3 is 14 residues long. Looked up from germline, CDR1 is LNHNV and CDR2 is YYDKDF (reference sequence). This CDR3 is CATSSWDHQRIQYF. DNA of the CDR3: TGTGCCACCAGCTCTTGGGACCACCAGCGCATTCAGTACTTC.

The chain is built from TRBV5-6 and TRBJ1-1; D is uncertain. The CDR3 spans 15 residues. Germline values: CDR1 SGHDT, CDR2 YYEEEE. Trimming pared 1 base from V and 4 bases from J, leaving 14 bases between. Here the CDR3 reads CASSLRAARSTEAFF. In DNA, the CDR3 is TGTGCCAGCAGCTTGCGGGCCGCTCGGAGCACTGAAGCTTTCTTT. Based on the CDR3 plus reference TRBV5-6 and TRBJ1-1, the full variable domain is DAGVTQSPTHLIKTRGQQVTLRCSPKSGHDTVSWYQQALGQGPQFIFQYYEEEERQRGNFPDRFSGHQFPNYSSELNVNALLLGDSALYLCASSLRAARSTEAFFGQGTRLTVV.

This clonotype was detected only a few times. The genes are TRBV27 and TRBJ1-6; 9 nucleotides match TRBD1. The CDR3 loop spans 14 amino acids. The trim removed 7 bases at V and 6 bases at J, leaving 4 bases unmatched. Germline V gene lookup returns CDR1 MNHEY and CDR2 SMNVEV (reference sequence). In DNA form, the CDR3 reads TGTGCCAGCAAGGACAGGGGTTTTAATTCACCCCTCCACTTT. Protein product: CASKDRGFNSPLHF.